The subject of this entry is one T cell receptor beta chain. Antigen: not known. This CDR3 contains 15 residues. Germline lookup yields CDR1 SGHDN and CDR2 FVKESK. Trimming at V came to 6 bases and at J to 4 bases, leaving 8 bases not matched to a gene. Profiled with immunoSEQ multiplex PCR; TCRdb holds only in-frame clones, not every one. Of some 130,000 clones in the sample, about nine tenths were seen once. These data belong to a study of T cell responses to AZD1222 COVID-19 vaccine. Notes on the study in general: It was only after the peak T cell response that any repertoires were sampled. It should be noted that donors were predominantly white British and more often female, and clonal diversity was possibly underestimated.

The sequences come from peripheral blood, collected on day 0 of AZD1222 vaccination. The rearrangement joins TRBV14 to TRBJ2-2; 7 bases are a match to TRBD1. This clonotype was obtained from an adult in good health. This chain's CDR3 is CASSRTGAVTGELFF. CDR3 DNA: TGTGCCAGCAGTCGTACAGGGGCCGTCACCGGGGAGCTGTTTTTT.